Included here is one TCR beta chain sequence, with context. Its antigen remains unidentified. This sample is drawn from a study of cytomegalovirus exposure and HLA in healthy donors. Study conclusions and caveats: First-cohort TCR clusters were later found to tend to co-occur in the roughly 120 validation repertoires.

Germline values: CDR1 SGHTA, CDR2 FQGNSA. V gave up 2 bases and J gave up 2 bases, with 7 bases separating them. This CDR3 region has 14 residues. Using immunoSEQ multiplex PCR, the repertoire was profiled, and TCRdb retains in-frame clones only, with some absent. The data contain about 300,000 clones, roughly 88% of them seen just once; the ten biggest clones take up about 0.9%. Sequenced: PBMCs. The chain couples TRBV7-2 to TRBJ2-1; the D is unclear. The source is a woman younger than 30 in good health and CMV-seronegative. Written as DNA, the CDR3 is TGTGCCAGCAGCTTACTCACAGCCTACAATGAGCAGTTCTTC. This encodes CASSLLTAYNEQFF.